Listed here are 30 T cell receptor beta chains from one sample, sequenced in a study of early T cells in non-severe SARS-CoV-2 infection. MiXCR was run by TCRdb on the 5' RACE reads, yielding one entry per CDR3 protein. Of 85,000 to 100,000 distinct CDR3 sequences in the sample, 11% are singletons; the top ten hold just over 4.5%. Source: whole blood, taken at baseline. These receptor sequences come from an adult who was a healthcare worker with PCR-confirmed SARS-CoV-2 infection or an uninfected control (not recorded which).

In the case of this clonotype: A read error may account for a junction end that differs from germline. V gene TRBV7-9 combines with J gene TRBJ2-3, with 7 bases matching TRBD1. This CDR3 comprises 12 residues. Germline values: CDR1 SEHNR, CDR2 FQNEAQ (reference sequence). CDR3 region: CASSPGTATQYF. CDR3 DNA: TGTGCCAGCAGCCCCGGGACAGCTACGCAGTATTTT. Full variable domain (outside the CDR3, taken from reference TRBV7-9 and TRBJ2-3): DTGVSQNPRHKITKRGQNVTFRCDPISEHNRLYWYRQTLGQGPEFLTYFQNEAQLEKSRLLSDRFSAERPKGSFSTLEIQRTEQGDSAMYLCASSPGTATQYFGPGTRLTVL.

V usage is TRBV30 and J usage is TRBJ2-3; 11 nucleotides match TRBD1. J gave up 6 bases and V 5 bases, and 7 bases lay outside the gene matches. Germline V lookup: CDR1 GTSNPN, CDR2 SVGIG (reference sequence). The CDR3 extends over 14 amino acids. The CDR3 loop is CAWSGQGGRDTQYF. DNA for the CDR3: TGTGCCTGGTCGGGACAGGGGGGTAGGGATACGCAGTATTTT.

This clonotype was seen a few times. This rearrangement joins TRBV6-1 to TRBJ2-3; 11 positions agree with TRBD2. Germline V lookup: CDR1 MNHNS, CDR2 SASEGT. The CDR3 is made up of 15 amino acids. Unmatched junction bases numbered 9, after V lost 7 bases and J lost 6 bases. The CDR3 DNA reads TGTGCCAGCAACATTAAACTAGCGGGGGAGGATACGCAGTATTTT. It codes for CASNIKLAGEDTQYF.

This clonotype was observed at least ten times. The rearrangement links TRBV7-6 to TRBJ2-3; 13 nucleotides align to TRBD2. Looked up from germline, CDR1 is SGHVS and CDR2 is FNYEAQ. The V and J ends lost 4 bases and 3 bases, in that order; junction bases with no gene match: 7. This CDR3 spans 17 amino acids. The CDR3 DNA follows: TGTGCCAGCAGCTCGGGACTAGCGGGGATCAGTACAGATACGCAGTATTTT. Translating gives CASSSGLAGISTDTQYF.

This clonotype was seen only a few times. The chain carries TRBV10-2 and TRBJ2-7, with D uncertain. CDR1 and CDR2 (germline): WSHSY, SAAADI. Trimming left V 2 bases short and J 3 bases short, with 8 bases between. This CDR3 region has 13 residues. Written as DNA, the CDR3 is TGCGCCAGCAGTGAGGGCACCTTCTACGAGCAGTACTTC. This sequence encodes CASSEGTFYEQYF.

This chain links TRBV20-1 with TRBJ2-5; TRBD1 is a possible D gene (6 bases). Germline CDR1 and CDR2: DFQATT and SNEGSKA (reference sequence). V was pared by 5 bases and J by 1 base, with 14 bases between. The CDR3 runs 14 residues. CDR3 residues: CSAQAGAGQETQYF. The DNA for the CDR3 is TGCAGTGCTCAGGCAGGGGCGGGCCAAGAGACCCAGTACTTC.

The table lists this clonotype with a few counts. The CDR3 is CASSEGFQNIQYF. The CDR3 coding sequence is TGTGCCAGCAGCGAGGGGTTCCAAAACATTCAGTACTTC. This chain joins TRBV9 and TRBJ2-4; possibly TRBD1 for D (5 bases). The germline V gene has CDR1 SGDLS and CDR2 YYNGEE. Trimming took off 3 bases at V and 5 bases at J, with 9 bases between the two ends. The CDR3 totals 13 residues.

The genes are TRBV19 and TRBJ2-3; possibly TRBD1 for D (5 bases). CDR3 length equals 15 residues. Germline V lookup: CDR1 LNHDA, CDR2 SQIVND (reference sequence). V lost 5 bases to trimming and J lost 8 bases, with 20 bases between them. CDR3 in amino acids: CASSERRVNRGTQYF. CDR3 bases: TGTGCCAGTAGTGAGCGCAGGGTAAACAGAGGTACGCAGTATTTT.

This clonotype has a count of ten or more. V and J are TRBV14 and TRBJ2-3, with D possibly TRBD2 on 6 matching bases. Germline assignment: CDR1 SGHDN and CDR2 FVKESK. The CDR3 is 14 amino acids. V was trimmed by 1 base and J by 4 bases, leaving 9 bases between them. The CDR3 protein is CASSQGLVPDTQYF. The CDR3 DNA follows: TGTGCCAGCAGCCAAGGACTAGTACCAGATACGCAGTATTTT.

The rearrangement joins TRBV3-1 to TRBJ2-5; a weak D match, TRBD1 (5 bases). The germline V gene encodes CDR1 LGHDT and CDR2 YNNKEL (reference sequence). The CDR3 totals 15 residues. V was cut by 6 bases and J by 5 bases, with 19 bases left in between. This chain's CDR3 is CASRPKQDLGETQYF. The CDR3 DNA follows: TGTGCCAGCAGACCAAAACAGGACCTGGGGGAGACCCAGTACTTC.

In its sample, this clonotype was seen a few times. This chain connects TRBV9 to TRBJ2-1; possibly TRBD1 or TRBD2 for D (5 bases each). The CDR3 is made up of 15 amino acids. V was trimmed by 4 bases and J by 1 base, leaving 12 bases between them. Germline V gives CDR1 SGDLS, CDR2 YYNGEE. The CDR3 loop is CASSFAGASYNEQFF. The CDR3 nucleotides are TGTGCCAGCAGCTTTGCCGGGGCATCCTACAATGAGCAGTTCTTC.

The chain links TRBV20-1 to TRBJ1-6; weak D call: TRBD1 (5 bases). CDR1 is DFQATT and CDR2 is SNEGSKA in the germline V gene (reference sequence). Trimming cost V 6 bases and J 2 bases, with 11 bases left between them. This CDR3 contains 14 residues. This CDR3 is CSAPPRAYNSPLHF. The CDR3 region has the DNA TGCAGTGCCCCCCCCAGGGCCTATAATTCACCCCTCCACTTT.

This clonotype occurred a few times. The CDR3 region has the DNA TGCAGTGCTGGGGACGGGACGATGTACGAGCAGTACTTC. Translation gives CSAGDGTMYEQYF. The rearrangement uses TRBV20-1 and TRBJ2-7; D tentatively fits TRBD1 or TRBD2 (5 bases each). The CDR3 extends over 13 amino acids. V was pared by 5 bases and J by 4 bases, with 15 bases between. CDR1 is DFQATT and CDR2 is SNEGSKA in the germline V gene (reference sequence).

The sample holds many counts of this clonotype. V gene TRBV3-1 combines with J gene TRBJ2-3; 8 nucleotides agree with TRBD1. CDR1 and CDR2 (germline): LGHDT, YNNKEL (reference sequence). The V gene end was trimmed by 2 bases and the J gene end by 1 base; junction bases not matched to a gene: 2. The CDR3 runs to 15 residues. The CDR3 loop is CASSQPDRGTDTQYF. CDR3 nucleotide sequence: TGTGCCAGCAGCCAACCGGACAGGGGCACAGATACGCAGTATTTT.

This clonotype was recorded at least ten times. This rearrangement joins TRBV20-1 to TRBJ1-5, with TRBD1 matching 10 bases. This CDR3 has 17 residues. The junction had 8 bases not matched to a gene; V was cut back by 3 bases and J by 0 bases. The germline gives CDR1 DFQATT, CDR2 SNEGSKA (reference sequence). CDR3 coding DNA: TGCAGTGCTAGCCCCTGGGACAGGGGCTATAGCAATCAGCCCCAGCATTTT. It yields the protein CSASPWDRGYSNQPQHF.

This sequence joins TRBV15 and TRBJ1-3, with D maybe TRBD1 (6 bases). Trimming cost V 0 bases and J 4 bases, with 16 bases left between them. The length of the CDR3 is 17 residues. Germline V gene data show CDR1 as LNHNV and CDR2 as YYDKDF (reference sequence). The CDR3 DNA is TGTGCCACCAGCAGAGATGTCCGGGGGGCGTACGGAAACACCATATATTTT. Amino acid sequence: CATSRDVRGAYGNTIYF.

The chain uses TRBV5-1 and TRBJ2-1; D gene unclear. The germline CDR1 and CDR2 sequences are SGHRS and YFSETQ. V was pared by 4 bases and J by 0 bases, with 11 bases between. CDR3 length equals 15 residues. This CDR3 reads CASSLRSNSYNEQFF. CDR3 coding DNA: TGCGCCAGCAGCCTGCGGTCTAACTCCTACAATGAGCAGTTCTTC.

This clonotype has a handful of counts. The chain recombines TRBV6-1 with TRBJ1-1, with a possible D match to TRBD1 (5 bases). Germline values: CDR1 MNHNS, CDR2 SASEGT. This CDR3 is built from 14 residues. Trimming pared 6 bases from V and 5 bases from J, leaving 16 bases between. The CDR3 sequence is CASSPTEGRTEAFF. The DNA of the CDR3 is TGTGCCAGCAGCCCGACAGAGGGGAGGACTGAAGCTTTCTTT.

V and J are TRBV12-3 or TRBV12-4 and TRBJ2-3; no reliable D call. This CDR3 region has 12 residues. With 3 bases removed from V and 2 bases from J, the gap between germline ends came to 3 bases. Here the CDR3 DNA reads TGTGCCAGCAGTTTTGACACAGATACGCAGTATTTT. This codes for CASSFDTDTQYF.

In this sample, this clonotype turned up a few times. This chain links TRBV20-1 with TRBJ1-6; the D is unclear. The CDR3 has 13 residues. The germline gives CDR1 DFQATT, CDR2 SNEGSKA (reference sequence). V was pared by 1 base and J by 7 bases, with 8 bases between. The CDR3: CSARGVRNSPLHF. CDR3 sequence (DNA): TGCAGTGCTAGAGGAGTGCGCAATTCACCCCTCCACTTT.

The sample holds many counts of this clonotype. The chain recombines TRBV7-3 with TRBJ2-3; no clear D gene. V gave up 5 bases and J gave up 0 bases, with 12 bases separating them. The CDR3 loop spans 15 amino acids. Germline CDR1 is SGHTA and CDR2 is FQGTGA. The CDR3 spells CASSLGVSSTDTQYF. As DNA, the CDR3 is TGTGCCAGCAGCCTAGGCGTGTCTAGCACAGATACGCAGTATTTT.

This clonotype has more than one count but fewer than ten. The CDR3 nucleotides read TGTGCCACCAGGGACAGCAGCGAGCAGTACTTC. Translating gives CATRDSSEQYF. This sequence joins TRBV21-1 and TRBJ2-7; the table calls TRBD1, which could not be checked here. TRBV21-1 is designated a pseudogene. The CDR3 extends over 11 amino acids.

This clonotype showed up just a few times. V and J are TRBV4-3 and TRBJ2-7; TRBD2 aligns across 10 bases. The CDR3 spans 15 residues. The germline V gene encodes CDR1 LGHNA and CDR2 YSLEER. Trimming removed 0 bases from V and 2 bases from J; junction bases left unmatched: 1. The CDR3 DNA reads TGCGCCAGCAGCCAAGAAACTAGCGGGGCCTACGAGCAGTACTTC. Its protein is CASSQETSGAYEQYF.

The sample holds a few counts of this clonotype. This chain joins TRBV7-9 and TRBJ1-1; D is undetermined. Trimming pared 5 bases from V and 1 base from J, leaving 11 bases between. This CDR3 spans 14 amino acids. Per germline, CDR1 SEHNR and CDR2 FQNEAQ (reference sequence). CDR3 amino acids: CASSPYRENTEAFF. The CDR3 bases are TGTGCCAGCAGCCCATACCGGGAGAACACTGAAGCTTTCTTT.

This clonotype was counted between two and nine times. This chain links TRBV2 with TRBJ2-7; D possibly corresponds to TRBD1 (5 bases). Germline-derived CDR1 and CDR2 are SNHLY and FYNNEI. The V end lost 5 bases, the J end lost 3 bases, and 14 bases lay between the germline ends. The CDR3 has 14 residues. The chain's CDR3 is CASSPLGQFYEQYF. The CDR3, as DNA: TGTGCCAGCAGTCCCCTAGGACAATTCTACGAGCAGTACTTC.

The CDR3, as DNA: TGTGCCATCAGTCCAACTCAGGGGGCGACCGGGGAGCTGTTTTTT. As protein: CAISPTQGATGELFF. The chain recombines TRBV10-3 with TRBJ2-2; 8 bases align to TRBD1. In germline, CDR1 is ENHRY, CDR2 SYGVKD. J gave up 5 bases and V 5 bases, and 7 bases lay outside the gene matches. This CDR3 comprises 15 residues.

This clonotype has a count of ten or more. The V gene is TRBV7-3, the J gene TRBJ2-1, with D perhaps TRBD2 (5 bases). In germline, CDR1 is SGHTA, CDR2 FQGTGA. The CDR3 spans 13 residues. Trimming shortened V by 4 bases and J by 8 bases, and 12 bases separated the two germline ends. This CDR3 is CASSSAGRDEQFF. For the CDR3, the DNA is TGTGCCAGCAGCTCAGCTGGGCGGGATGAGCAGTTCTTC.

The rearrangement uses TRBV3-1 and TRBJ1-2, with 9 bases that match TRBD1. Germline CDR1 is LGHDT and CDR2 is YNNKEL (reference sequence). The J segment lost 4 bases and the V segment lost 8 bases, leaving 5 bases of the junction unmatched. The CDR3 has 13 residues. In DNA, the CDR3 is TGTGCCAGCGAACAGGGGGCCGGCTATGGCTACACCTTC. Translated: CASEQGAGYGYTF.

This chain links TRBV7-2 with TRBJ2-1; no definite D call. V was trimmed by 5 bases and J by 8 bases, leaving 10 bases between them. CDR3 length: 12 amino acids. Germline V CDR1 and CDR2: SGHTA, FQGNSA. The CDR3 loop reads CASSIPRDEQFF. CDR3 in DNA: TGTGCCAGCAGCATCCCTAGGGATGAGCAGTTCTTC.

This clonotype was recorded many times. The chain recombines TRBV29-1 with TRBJ2-1; TRBD2 agrees at 9 bases. The V gene's germline CDR1 is SQVTM and CDR2 ANQGSEA. V lost 2 bases, J lost 2 bases, and 1 base stayed unmatched. This CDR3 comprises 14 residues. The CDR3 loop reads CSVERLAAYNEQFF. CDR3 nucleotide sequence: TGCAGCGTTGAAAGACTAGCGGCCTACAATGAGCAGTTCTTC.